This TCR beta chain appears in the sequencing data of a study of blood T cell repertoires in COVID-19 (dated by TCRdb to about 2020). About the study as a whole: Samples covering the acute and convalescent phases of COVID-19 were provided by collaborators in the United States, Italy and Spain. The prospective study material was composed of cDNA or gDNA derived from T cells, B-cell-depleted T cells, or PBMCs. Subjects who had been exposed to COVID-19, were actively infected with it, or had recovered from it provided the deeply sampled blood TCRbeta repertoires that made up the dataset. The repertoires were made available in a free public database intended to serve as a resource for research on the immune response to SARS-CoV-2. The samples were drawn from two sources: the first 160 participants of the ongoing ImmuneRACE study, and 1,200 or so subjects contributed by 6 global collaborators. The sample metadata nearly always contained a de-identified subject ID, COVID-19 status, age in years and sex. Where available, HLA class I and class II types were obtained from metadata supplied by the sample provider rather than from assay-based typing. Paper-wide results and their limitations: The quantity of clinical and demographic metadata differed by source and by participant and was supplied without curation.

The immunoSEQ Assay, a bias-controlled multiplex PCR, was used to amplify TCRbeta CDR3 regions from genomic DNA. The published analysis was carried out like this. The number of nucleated cells in each sample was estimated by amplification of reference gene primers within the assay. To quantify the absolute abundance of each unique TCRbeta CDR3 rearrangement, sequence reads were collapsed and filtered. For each sample, productive Simpson clonality was calculated by taking the square root of Simpson's diversity index across productive rearrangements. As stored in TCRdb, this immuneACCESS dataset retains in-frame rearrangements with V and J assigned. A fraction of the clones does not appear; measured against another copy, unresolved V genes explain less than half of the discrepancy, and the remainder lacks a known reason. Clone size and V and J calls were adopted from that table, with D and trimming inferred from the DNA. Here the sample has around 94,000 clones; roughly 92% occur a single time. The ten most abundant clones make up roughly 2.1% of the sample.

One collaborating source in Seattle enrolled patients while the patients were actively infected and followed the patients over time throughout the course of disease. The collaborating institutions used their own protocols to collect whole blood in K2EDTA tubes. Collaborator samples were shipped for TCRbeta analysis as frozen whole blood, isolated PBMCs, or DNA extracted from either sample type. The CDR1 and CDR2 encoded by the germline V gene are MDHEN and SYDVKM. For this chain, trimming is 2 bases at the V end and 2 bases at the J end, and the number of junction bases without a gene match is 7. Spanning cysteine to phenylalanine, the CDR3 consists of 16 amino acids. Only the CDR3 region is kept as DNA, spanning 48 bases read in frame from base 1. Turning to this clone: Its antigen remains undetermined. The input lacks base qualities; no much larger clone sits a single base away.

Material for sequencing was peripheral blood. The sequence was obtained from a woman aged 50 to 60 with COVID-19, enrolled during active disease. In this chain, TRBV28 is recombined with TRBJ2-7; 9 central bases correspond to TRBD1. The DNA sequence is given as TGTGCCAGCAGTTTAGGGACAGGGTCATACCCCTACGAGCAGTACTTC. The encoded protein is CASSLGTGSYPYEQYF.